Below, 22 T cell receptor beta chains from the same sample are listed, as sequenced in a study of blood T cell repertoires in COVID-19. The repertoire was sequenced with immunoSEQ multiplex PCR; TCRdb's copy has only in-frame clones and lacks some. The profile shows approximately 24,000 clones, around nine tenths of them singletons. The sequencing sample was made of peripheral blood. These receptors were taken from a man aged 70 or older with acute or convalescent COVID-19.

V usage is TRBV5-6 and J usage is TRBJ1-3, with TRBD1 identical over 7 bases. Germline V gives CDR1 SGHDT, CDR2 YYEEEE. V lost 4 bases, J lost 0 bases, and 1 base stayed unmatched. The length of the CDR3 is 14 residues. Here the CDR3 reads CASSRDSSGNTIYF. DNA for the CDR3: TGTGCCAGCAGCAGGGACAGCTCTGGAAACACCATATATTTT. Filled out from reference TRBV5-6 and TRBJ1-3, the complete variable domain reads DAGVTQSPTHLIKTRGQQVTLRCSPKSGHDTVSWYQQALGQGPQFIFQYYEEEERQRGNFPDRFSGHQFPNYSSELNVNALLLGDSALYLCASSRDSSGNTIYFGEGSWLTVV.

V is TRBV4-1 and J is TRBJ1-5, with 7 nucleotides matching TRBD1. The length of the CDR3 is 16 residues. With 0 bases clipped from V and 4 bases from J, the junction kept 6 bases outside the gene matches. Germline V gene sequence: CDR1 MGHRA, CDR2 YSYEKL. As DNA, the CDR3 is TGCGCCAGCAGCCAAGATTATAGGACAGGTAATCAGCCCCAGCATTTT. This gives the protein CASSQDYRTGNQPQHF.

The CDR3 spells CASSLPGFTEAFF. DNA of the CDR3: TGTGCCAGCAGCTTACCGGGTTTCACTGAAGCTTTCTTT. V gene TRBV5-4 combines with J gene TRBJ1-1; no clear D gene. This CDR3 contains 13 residues. The germline V gene encodes CDR1 SGHNT and CDR2 YYREEE (reference sequence). The germline V and J ends were trimmed by 2 bases and 4 bases, with 9 bases remaining between them.

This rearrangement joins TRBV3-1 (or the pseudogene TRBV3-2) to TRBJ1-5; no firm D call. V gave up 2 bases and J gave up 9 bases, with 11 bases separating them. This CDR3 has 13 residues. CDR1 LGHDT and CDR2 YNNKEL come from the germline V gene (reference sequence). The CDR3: CASSQTSIGPQHF. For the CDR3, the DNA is TGTGCCAGCAGCCAAACGTCCATCGGGCCCCAGCATTTT.

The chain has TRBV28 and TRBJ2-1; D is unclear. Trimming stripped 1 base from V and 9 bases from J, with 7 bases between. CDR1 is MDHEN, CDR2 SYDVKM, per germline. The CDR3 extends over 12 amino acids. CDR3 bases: TGTGCCAGCAGTTTATTTGAGGCTGAGCAGTTCTTC. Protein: CASSLFEAEQFF.

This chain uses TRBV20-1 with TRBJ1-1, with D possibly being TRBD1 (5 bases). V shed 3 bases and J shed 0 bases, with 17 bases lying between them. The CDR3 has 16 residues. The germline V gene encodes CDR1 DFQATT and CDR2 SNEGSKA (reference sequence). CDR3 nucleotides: TGCAGTGCTAGTCCCCGGCGGGGGACCATGAACACTGAAGCTTTCTTT. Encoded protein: CSASPRRGTMNTEAFF.

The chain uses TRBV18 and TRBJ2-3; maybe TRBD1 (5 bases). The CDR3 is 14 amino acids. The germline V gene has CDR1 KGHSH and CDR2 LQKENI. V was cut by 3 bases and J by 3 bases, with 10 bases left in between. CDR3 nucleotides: TGTGCCAGCTCACCCAAACAGGCAACAGATACGCAGTATTTT. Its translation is CASSPKQATDTQYF.

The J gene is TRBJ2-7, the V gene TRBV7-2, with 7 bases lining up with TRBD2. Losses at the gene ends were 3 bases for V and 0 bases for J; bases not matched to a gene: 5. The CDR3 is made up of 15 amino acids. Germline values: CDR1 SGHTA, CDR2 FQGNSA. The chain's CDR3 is CASSFGGSSSYEQYF. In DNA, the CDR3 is TGTGCCAGCAGCTTTGGCGGGAGTAGCTCCTACGAGCAGTACTTC.

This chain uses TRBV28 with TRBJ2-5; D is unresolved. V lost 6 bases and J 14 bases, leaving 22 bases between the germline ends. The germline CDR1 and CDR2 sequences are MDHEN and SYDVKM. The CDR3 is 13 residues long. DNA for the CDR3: TGTGCCAGCAGCAGAATCCCCGCCGCTCGAAAATACTTC. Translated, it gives CASSRIPAARKYF.

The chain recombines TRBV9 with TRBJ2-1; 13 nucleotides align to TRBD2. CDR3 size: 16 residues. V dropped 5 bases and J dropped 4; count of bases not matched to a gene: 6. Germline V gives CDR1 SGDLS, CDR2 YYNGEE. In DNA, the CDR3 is TGTGCCAGCAGTCCTGGGACTAGCGGGAAGTACAATGAGCAGTTCTTC. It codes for CASSPGTSGKYNEQFF.

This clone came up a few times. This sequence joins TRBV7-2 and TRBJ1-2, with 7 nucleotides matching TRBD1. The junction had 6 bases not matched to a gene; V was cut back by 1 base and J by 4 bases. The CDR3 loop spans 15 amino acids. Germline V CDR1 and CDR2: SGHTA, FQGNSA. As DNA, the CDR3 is TGTGCCAGCAGCTTAGGTAACAGGGGAGGCTATGGCTACACCTTC. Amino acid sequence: CASSLGNRGGYGYTF.

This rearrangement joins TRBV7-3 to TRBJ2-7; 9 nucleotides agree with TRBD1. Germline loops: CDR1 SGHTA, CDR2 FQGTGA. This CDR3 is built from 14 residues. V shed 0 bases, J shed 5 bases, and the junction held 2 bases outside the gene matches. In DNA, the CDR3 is TGTGCCAGCAGCTTAACGAGGGACAGGGACGAGCAGTACTTC. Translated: CASSLTRDRDEQYF.

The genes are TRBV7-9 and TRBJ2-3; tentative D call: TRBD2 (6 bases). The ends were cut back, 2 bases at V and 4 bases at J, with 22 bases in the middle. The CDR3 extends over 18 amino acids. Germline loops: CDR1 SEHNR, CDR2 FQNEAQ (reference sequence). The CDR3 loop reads CASSLSGGSGPAADTQYF. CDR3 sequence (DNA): TGTGCCAGCAGCTTATCTGGTGGGAGCGGGCCTGCGGCAGATACGCAGTATTTT.

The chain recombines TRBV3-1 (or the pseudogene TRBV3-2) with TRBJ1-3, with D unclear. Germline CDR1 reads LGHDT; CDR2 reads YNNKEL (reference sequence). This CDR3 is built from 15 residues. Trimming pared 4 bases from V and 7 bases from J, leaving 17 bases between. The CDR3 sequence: CASSPSEGSWNTIYF. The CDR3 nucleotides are TGTGCCAGCAGCCCATCTGAGGGCTCCTGGAACACCATATATTTT.

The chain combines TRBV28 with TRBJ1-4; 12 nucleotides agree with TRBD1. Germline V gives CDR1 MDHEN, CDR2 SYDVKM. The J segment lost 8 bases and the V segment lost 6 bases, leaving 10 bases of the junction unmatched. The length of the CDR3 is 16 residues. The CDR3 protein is CASSQTQGTGGEKLFF. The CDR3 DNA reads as TGTGCCAGCAGCCAGACCCAAGGGACAGGGGGCGAAAAACTGTTTTTT.

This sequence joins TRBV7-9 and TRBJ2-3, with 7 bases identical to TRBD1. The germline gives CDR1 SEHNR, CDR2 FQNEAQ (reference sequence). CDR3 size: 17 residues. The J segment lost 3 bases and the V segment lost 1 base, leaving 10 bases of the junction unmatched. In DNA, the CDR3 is TGTGCCAGCAGCTTAGGCCTACAGGGGAAGGTGACAGATACGCAGTATTTT. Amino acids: CASSLGLQGKVTDTQYF.

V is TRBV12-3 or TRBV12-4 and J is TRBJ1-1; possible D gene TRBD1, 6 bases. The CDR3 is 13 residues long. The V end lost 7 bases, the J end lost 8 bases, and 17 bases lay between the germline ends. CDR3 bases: TGTGCCAGCAATATAGCAGGGGTGGGCGAAGCTTTCTTT. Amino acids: CASNIAGVGEAFF.

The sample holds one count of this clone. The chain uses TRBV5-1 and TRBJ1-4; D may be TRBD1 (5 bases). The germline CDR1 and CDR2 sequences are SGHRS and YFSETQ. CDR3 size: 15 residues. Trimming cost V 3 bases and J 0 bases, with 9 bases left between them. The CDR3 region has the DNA TGCGCCAGCAGCTCGCAGGGCGCAACTAATGAAAAACTGTTTTTT. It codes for CASSSQGATNEKLFF.

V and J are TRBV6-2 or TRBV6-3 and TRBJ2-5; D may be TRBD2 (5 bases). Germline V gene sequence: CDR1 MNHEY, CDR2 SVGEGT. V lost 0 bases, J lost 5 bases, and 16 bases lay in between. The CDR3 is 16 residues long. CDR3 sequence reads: CASSYSPAETSETQYF. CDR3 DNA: TGTGCCAGCAGTTACTCCCCAGCGGAGACTTCGGAGACCCAGTACTTC.

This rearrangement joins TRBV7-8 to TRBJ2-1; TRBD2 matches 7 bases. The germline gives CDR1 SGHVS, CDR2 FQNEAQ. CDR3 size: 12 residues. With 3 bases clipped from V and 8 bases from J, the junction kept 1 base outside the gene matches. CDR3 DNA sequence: TGTGCCAGCAGCTTTCGGGGGGATGAGCAGTTCTTC. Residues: CASSFRGDEQFF.

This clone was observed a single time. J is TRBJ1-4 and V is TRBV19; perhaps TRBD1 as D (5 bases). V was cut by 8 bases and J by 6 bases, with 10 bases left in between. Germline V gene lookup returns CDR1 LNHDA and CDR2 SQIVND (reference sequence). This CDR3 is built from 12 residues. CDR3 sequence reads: CASSGEDEKLFF. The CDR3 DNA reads TGTGCCAGTTCGGGGGAGGATGAAAAACTGTTTTTT.

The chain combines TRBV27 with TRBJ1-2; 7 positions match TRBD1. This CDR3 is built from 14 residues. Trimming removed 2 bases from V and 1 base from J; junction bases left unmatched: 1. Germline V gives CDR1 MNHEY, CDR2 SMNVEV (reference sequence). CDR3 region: CASSLQGVNYGYTF. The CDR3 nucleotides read TGTGCCAGCAGTTTACAGGGGGTTAACTATGGCTACACCTTC.